The TCR beta chain under discussion was sequenced for a study of Ad26.COV2.S vaccination and SARS-CoV-2 variants. Noted treatment: roughly 19 received Ad26.COV2.S at low or high dose, single or two shots; 5 received placebo; per-sample allocation not given. All samples were drawn on day 63, counting from the first vaccine or placebo injection. Measured with immunoSEQ multiplex PCR; TCRdb has only the in-frame clones, and not every one. This sample carries 360,000 or so clones, roughly 84% of them seen once, and the ten largest clones take about 3%. This CDR3 region has 15 residues. V was trimmed by 4 bases and J by 3 bases, leaving 15 bases between them. CDR1 is MDHEN, CDR2 SYDVKM, per germline.

The J gene is TRBJ1-2, the V gene TRBV28; no clear D gene. This TCR was sampled from a person aged 18 to 65 who received the Ad26.COV2.S COVID-19 vaccine or a placebo. This material consisted of peripheral blood, taken in a trial of Ad26.COV2.S vaccine versus placebo. CDR3 sequence: CASSSRVYMHYGYTF. Here the CDR3 DNA reads TGTGCCAGCAGTTCCCGGGTCTATATGCACTATGGCTACACCTTC.